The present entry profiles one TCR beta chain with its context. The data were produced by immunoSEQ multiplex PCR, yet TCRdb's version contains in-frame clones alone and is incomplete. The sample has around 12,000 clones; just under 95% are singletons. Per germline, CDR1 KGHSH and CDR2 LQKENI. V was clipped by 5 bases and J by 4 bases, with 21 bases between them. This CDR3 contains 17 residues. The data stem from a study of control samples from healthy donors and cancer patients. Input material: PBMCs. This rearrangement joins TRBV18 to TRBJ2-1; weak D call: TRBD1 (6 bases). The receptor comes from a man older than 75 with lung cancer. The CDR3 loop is CASSSQGSDGAYNEQFF. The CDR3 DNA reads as TGTGCCAGCTCATCCCAGGGGTCCGATGGGGCATACAATGAGCAGTTCTTC.